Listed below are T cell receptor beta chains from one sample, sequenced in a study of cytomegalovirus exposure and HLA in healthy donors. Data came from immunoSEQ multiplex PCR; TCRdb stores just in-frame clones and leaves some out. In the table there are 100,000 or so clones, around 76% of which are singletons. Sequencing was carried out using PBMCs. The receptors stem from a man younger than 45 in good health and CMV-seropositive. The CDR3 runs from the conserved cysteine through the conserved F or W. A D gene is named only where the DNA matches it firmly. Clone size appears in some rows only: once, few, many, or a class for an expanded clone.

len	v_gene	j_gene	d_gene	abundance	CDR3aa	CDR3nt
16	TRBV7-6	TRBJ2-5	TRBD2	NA	CASSFSGTSGGETQYF	TGTGCCAGCAGCTTTTCCGGGACTAGCGGGGGTGAGACCCAGTACTTC
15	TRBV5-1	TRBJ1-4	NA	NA	CASSWAGTLGEKLFF	TGCGCCAGCAGCTGGGCAGGGACTTTGGGTGAAAAACTGTTTTTT
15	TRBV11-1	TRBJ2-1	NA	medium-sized	CASSPSSGDHNEQFF	TGTGCCAGCAGTCCAAGTTCAGGGGATCACAATGAGCAGTTCTTC
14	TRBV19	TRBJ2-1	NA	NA	CASSRGGISNEQFF	TGTGCCAGTAGTCGGGGTGGTATCTCCAATGAGCAGTTCTTC
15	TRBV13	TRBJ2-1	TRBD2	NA	CASSSHQRGYNEQFF	TGTGCCAGCAGCTCCCATCAGCGGGGGTACAATGAGCAGTTCTTC
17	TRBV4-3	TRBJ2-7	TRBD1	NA	CASSQELSDRGFYEQYF	TGCGCCAGCAGCCAAGAGCTGTCGGACAGGGGCTTCTACGAGCAGTACTTC
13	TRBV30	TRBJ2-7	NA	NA	CAWSILALGEQYF	TGTGCCTGGAGTATTCTAGCGTTGGGCGAGCAGTACTTC
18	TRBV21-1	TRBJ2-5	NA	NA	CASSKALRTSGKVETQYF	TGTGCCAGCAGCAAAGCGCTTAGGACTAGCGGCAAGGTGGAGACCCAGTACTTC
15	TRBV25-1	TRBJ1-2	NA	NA	CASSFPLPANYGYTF	TGTGCCAGCAGTTTTCCCTTGCCAGCTAACTATGGCTACACCTTC
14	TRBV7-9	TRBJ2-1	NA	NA	CASSSFDSYNEQFF	TGTGCCAGCAGCTCCTTTGACAGCTACAATGAGCAGTTCTTC
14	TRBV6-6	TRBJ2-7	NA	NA	CASSYSSESYEQYF	TGTGCCAGCAGTTACTCGAGCGAATCCTACGAGCAGTACTTC
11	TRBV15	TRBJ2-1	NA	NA	CATSSVSEQFF	TGTGCCACCAGCAGTGTCAGTGAGCAGTTCTTC
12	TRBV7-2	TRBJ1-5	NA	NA	CASSVYSGPQHF	TGTGCCAGCAGCGTTTACTCGGGGCCCCAGCATTTT
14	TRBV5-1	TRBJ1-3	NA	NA	CASSLWGAGNTIYF	TGCGCCAGCAGCTTGTGGGGGGCTGGAAACACCATATATTTT
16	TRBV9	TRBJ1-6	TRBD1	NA	CASSARQGAHNSPLHF	TGTGCCAGCAGCGCCCGACAGGGGGCCCATAATTCACCCCTCCACTTT
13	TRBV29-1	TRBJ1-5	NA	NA	CSVSRGFNQPQHF	TGCAGCGTTTCCAGGGGATTCAATCAGCCCCAGCATTTT